These T cell receptor beta chains were read from a single sample in a study of T cells after yellow fever vaccination. TCRdb analysed the 5' RACE reads with MiXCR anew, one entry per CDR3 protein. Among more than 90,000 distinct CDR3 sequences listed, 8.4% were seen once. The source material was CD8+ T cells sorted from PBMCs, sampled 45 days after the yellow fever booster vaccination. Receptors originate from a man in his thirties or forties who received the YFV17D yellow fever vaccine. Each CDR3 is given with its conserved first and last residue. Each record gives: V gene, D gene, clone size, J gene, CDR3 length, CDR3 protein, CDR3 DNA. The D gene is left open where the match is weak. Size is stated for part of the rows, as once, few or many counts, or as a class when the clone is expanded.

V: TRBV10-3
D: NA
size: few
J: TRBJ2-4
length: 15
CDR3: CAISESGEAKNIQYF
DNA: TGTGCCATCAGTGAGTCGGGGGAAGCCAAAAACATTCAGTACTTC

V: TRBV7-3
D: TRBD2
size: few
J: TRBJ2-7
length: 15
CDR3: CASSLTAGGTYEQYF
DNA: TGTGCCAGCAGCTTAACAGCGGGAGGCACCTACGAGCAGTACTTC

V: TRBV20-1
D: NA
size: NA
J: TRBJ1-1
length: 13
CDR3: CSASNGGNTEAFF
DNA: TGCAGTGCTAGTAATGGGGGGAACACTGAAGCTTTCTTT

V: TRBV28
D: NA
size: many
J: TRBJ2-5
length: 14
CDR3: CASRTSADSQTQYF
DNA: TGTGCCAGCAGGACATCGGCTGACAGCCAGACCCAGTACTTC

V: TRBV27
D: TRBD1
size: NA
J: TRBJ1-1
length: 14
CDR3: CASSEYQRQGRAFF
DNA: TGTGCCAGCAGCGAATATCAACGACAGGGGAGAGCTTTCTTT

V: TRBV7-5
D: NA
size: NA
J: TRBJ1-1
length: 21
CDR3: CISVPATGDSPCYDMNTEAFF
DNA: NA

V: TRBV14
D: NA
size: few
J: TRBJ2-3
length: 14
CDR3: CASSQYLLADTQYF
DNA: TGTGCCAGCAGCCAATACCTGTTGGCAGATACGCAGTATTTT

V: TRBV4-3
D: NA
size: few
J: TRBJ2-2
length: 14
CDR3: CASSQERNTGELFF
DNA: TGCGCCAGCAGCCAAGAGCGGAACACCGGGGAGCTGTTTTTT

V: TRBV7-9
D: NA
size: many
J: TRBJ2-1
length: 15
CDR3: CASSSQGSPYNEQFF
DNA: TGTGCCAGCAGCTCCCAGGGGTCCCCCTACAATGAGCAGTTCTTC

V: TRBV27
D: TRBD1
size: many
J: TRBJ2-1
length: 13
CDR3: CATRGQSYNEQFF
DNA: TGTGCCACCAGGGGGCAGTCCTACAATGAGCAGTTCTTC

V: TRBV5-5
D: NA
size: few
J: TRBJ1-4
length: 11
CDR3: CASSFSGQLFF
DNA: TGTGCCAGCAGCTTTTCCGGGCAACTGTTTTTT

V: TRBV20-1
D: TRBD1
size: NA
J: TRBJ2-7
length: 15
CDR3: CSAPENAGQGYEQYF
DNA: TGCAGTGCCCCTGAAAATGCGGGACAGGGTTACGAGCAGTACTTC

V: TRBV11-2
D: NA
size: few
J: TRBJ1-3
length: 14
CDR3: CASSTTGPGNTIYF
DNA: TGTGCCAGCAGCACCACAGGGCCTGGAAACACCATATATTTT